This TCR beta chain stems from a study of T cells after yellow fever vaccination. Study information: Fractions containing few cells were prepared with SMART-Seq v4 Ultra Low Input.

TCRdb re-analysed the 5' RACE reads in MiXCR, keeping a single row per CDR3 protein. The sample shows around 250,000 distinct CDR3 sequences, 6.9% of them seen only once. Ten or more counts support this clonotype. The CDR3 has 13 residues. Germline CDR1 DFQATT, CDR2 SNEGSKA (reference sequence). V was pared by 6 bases and J by 2 bases, with 11 bases between. This TCR was recovered from a man aged 30 to 39 who received the YFV17D yellow fever vaccine. Sequencing was performed on CD4+ T cells sorted from PBMCs, taken 15 days after the yellow fever booster vaccination. V usage is TRBV20-1 and J usage is TRBJ2-1; no definite D call. This CDR3 is CSAPGLAYNEQFF. The CDR3 bases are TGCAGTGCCCCTGGGCTCGCCTACAATGAGCAGTTCTTC.